This TCR beta chain is drawn from a study of OX40 agonist ivuxolimab in advanced cancers. General study results and limits: Relatively little clonal expansion, among the lowest observed, appeared in partial responders at 0.1-3.0 mg/kg. At 0.1 to 3.0 mg/kg and by week 6, clonal expansion occurred in CD4+ and CD8+ blood T cells. Some patients who did not respond also had low normalized T-cell clonal expansion.

The table came from immunoSEQ multiplex PCR; TCRdb's copy has only in-frame clones and leaves some out. Of tens of thousands of clones listed, 85% to 95% are singletons. Germline-derived CDR1 and CDR2 are ENHRY and SYGVKD. This CDR3 has 12 amino acids. Trimming pared 0 bases from V and 6 bases from J, leaving 0 bases between. As concerns this clone: The antigen remains unidentified.

V and J are TRBV10-3 and TRBJ1-6; D unresolved. Material: CD4+ or CD8+ T cells sorted from blood, obtained in a trial of the OX40 agonist ivuxolimab. The TCR originated in an adult with an advanced solid tumor such as melanoma, head and neck, liver or kidney cancer. CDR3 sequence: CAISESNSPLHF. The CDR3 DNA reads TGTGCCATCAGTGAGTCTAATTCACCCCTCCACTTT.